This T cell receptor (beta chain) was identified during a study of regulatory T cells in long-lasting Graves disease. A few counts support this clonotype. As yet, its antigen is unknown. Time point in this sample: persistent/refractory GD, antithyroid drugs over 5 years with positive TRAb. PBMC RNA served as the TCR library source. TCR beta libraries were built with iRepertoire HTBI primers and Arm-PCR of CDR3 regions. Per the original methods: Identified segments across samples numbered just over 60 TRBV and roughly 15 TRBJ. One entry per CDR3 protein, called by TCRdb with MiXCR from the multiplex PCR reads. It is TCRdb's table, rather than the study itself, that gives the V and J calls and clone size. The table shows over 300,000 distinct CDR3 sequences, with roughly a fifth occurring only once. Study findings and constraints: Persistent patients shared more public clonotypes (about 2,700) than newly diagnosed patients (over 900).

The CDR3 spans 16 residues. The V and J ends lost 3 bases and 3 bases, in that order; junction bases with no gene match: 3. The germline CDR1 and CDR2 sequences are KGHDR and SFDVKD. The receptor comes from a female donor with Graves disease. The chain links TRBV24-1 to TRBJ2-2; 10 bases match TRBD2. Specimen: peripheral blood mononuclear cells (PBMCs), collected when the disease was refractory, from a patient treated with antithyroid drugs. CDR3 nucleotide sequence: TGTGCCACCAGTGATAGCGGGGGGGCCCACACCGGGGAGCTGTTTTTT. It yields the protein CATSDSGGAHTGELFF.